This T cell receptor (beta chain) was captured in a study of T cells in Graves' hyperthyroidism and ophthalmopathy. Study results and caveats: The majority of expanded thyroid clonotypes above 0.001 also appeared in blood.

Trimming removed 4 bases from V and 0 bases from J, with 12 bases in between. Germline CDR1 and CDR2: LNHDA and SQIVND (reference sequence). The CDR3 has 15 amino acids. RNA transcripts gave rise to amplified TCR beta CDR3 regions. The HTBI primer set drove a first-round RT-PCR of the TCR CDR3. TCRdb re-analysed the multiplex PCR reads in MiXCR, keeping a single row per CDR3 protein. Here the sample spans approximately 530,000 distinct CDR3 sequences, approximately 15% being singletons. About this clonotype: Its antigen is unknown.

Exclusion of a patient resulted from uncontrolled infection, other autoimmune disease, pregnancy or lactation. Diagnostic assessment was based on clinical symptoms, serum thyroxine and TRAb, thyroid ultrasound and orbital computed tomography. The specimen sequenced was blood. The chain is built from TRBV19 and TRBJ1-2, with D unresolved. The TCR originated in a woman aged 18-29 years with Graves' hyperthyroidism. Written as DNA, the CDR3 is TGTGCCAGTAGTACCCTTTCGACAACTAACTATGGCTACACCTTC. Its protein product is CASSTLSTTNYGYTF.